The present T cell receptor beta chain was sequenced within a study of T-cell reconstitution after alpha-beta-depleted transplantation in children. Researchers prepared the TCRbeta library using unique molecular identifiers, the study reports. TCRdb reanalysed the PCR reads using MiXCR and keeps one entry per CDR3 protein. The table includes approximately 390,000 distinct CDR3 sequences, approximately 10% detected once. The sample holds a few counts of this clonotype. The V and J ends lost 8 bases and 4 bases respectively, with 15 bases between them. CDR1 SQVTM and CDR2 ANQGSEA come from the germline V gene. The CDR3 is made up of 13 amino acids.

This chain uses TRBV29-1 with TRBJ2-1, with D uncertain. The specimen comprised PBMCs from the stem cell graft donor, sampled from the stem cell graft. The source of this sequence is a human donor who donated a stem cell graft to a child with acute myeloid leukemia. The CDR3 bases are TGCAGCCTGGTCATGGGTTTGTACAATGAGCAGTTCTTC. Translation: CSLVMGLYNEQFF.